Shown below are 14 T cell receptor beta chains from a single sample sequenced in a study of T-cell memory formation after mild COVID-19 (dated by TCRdb to the early 2020s). The library was made by 5' RACE. The sample was run on an Illumina NovaSeq 6000. The raw public reads went through TCRdb reprocessing: fastp at Q25, MiXCR clone calling, in-frame beta chains kept. Merged by CDR3 protein, the rows form single entries marked with the most common genes and DNA. For this sample there are about 350,000 distinct CDR3 sequences; 13% to 15% appear just once. Together, the top ten hold roughly a fifth of the sample. Source material: PBMCs or a T cell subset sorted from them (not recorded which). Receptors originate from a young man who had mild COVID-19 (a few samples of this study predate the infection). The sample titles of this study are shuffled in the database, so cell type and time point are left out; the donor was told from shared clones.

This clonotype was seen a handful of times. The chain combines TRBV7-2 with TRBJ2-3; tentatively, D is TRBD2 (6 bases). Germline CDR1 reads SGHTA; CDR2 reads FQGNSA. This CDR3 has 15 amino acids. V was trimmed by 1 base and J by 4 bases, leaving 12 bases between them. Here the CDR3 reads CASSLGVSGADTQYF. CDR3 bases: TGTGCCAGCAGCTTAGGTGTTAGCGGCGCAGATACGCAGTATTTT.

The V and J genes are TRBV5-6 and TRBJ1-1; a possible D gene is TRBD1 (5 bases). The CDR3 consists of 12 residues. Germline V gene data show CDR1 as SGHDT and CDR2 as YYEEEE. The ends were cut back, 1 base at V and 7 bases at J, with 8 bases in the middle. CDR3 nucleotide sequence: TGTGCCAGCAGCTTGATGGGGGATGAAGCTTTCTTT. Encoded protein: CASSLMGDEAFF.

The chain joins TRBV6-6 to TRBJ1-1; D may be TRBD1 (6 bases). The germline V gene encodes CDR1 MNHNY and CDR2 SVGAGI (reference sequence). V shed 2 bases and J shed 8 bases, with 6 bases lying between them. CDR3 length: 11 amino acids. CDR3 nucleotide sequence: TGTGCCAGCAGTTACCAGGGGGAAGCTTTCTTT. Its protein product is CASSYQGEAFF.

About this clonotype itself: Given the absence of the conserved phenylalanine or tryptophan at the CDR3 end, a read error is likely. The rearrangement joins TRBV30 to TRBJ1-2; 7 bases line up with TRBD1. The length of the CDR3 is 13 residues. The germline gives CDR1 GTSNPN, CDR2 SVGIG (reference sequence). V shed 0 bases and J 7 bases; nucleotides not matched to a gene: 5. CDR3 nucleotide sequence: TGTGCCTGGAGTGTATCAGGGGGGTTTGGCTACACCATC. Protein: CAWSVSGGFGYTI.

This clonotype has more than one count but fewer than ten. The chain joins TRBV19 to TRBJ2-5, with D perhaps matching TRBD2 (5 bases). Germline CDR1 reads LNHDA; CDR2 reads SQIVND (reference sequence). The CDR3 spans 13 residues. Trimming left V 4 bases short and J 5 bases short, with 11 bases between. The CDR3 here is CASSTESGETQYF. The CDR3 nucleotides are TGTGCCAGTAGTACGGAGTCGGGGGAGACCCAGTACTTC.

The table lists this clonotype with a few counts. This chain joins TRBV5-1 and TRBJ2-5; 7 bases line up with TRBD2. Germline V gene lookup returns CDR1 SGHRS and CDR2 YFSETQ. V was clipped by 2 bases and J by 5 bases; unmatched bases: 6. This CDR3 spans 14 amino acids. The CDR3 protein is CASSFEAGYETQYF. The CDR3 bases are TGCGCCAGCAGCTTCGAAGCGGGGTATGAGACCCAGTACTTC. The complete variable domain, with remaining parts taken from reference TRBV5-1 and TRBJ2-5, reads KAGVTQTPRYLIKTRGQQVTLSCSPISGHRSVSWYQQTPGQGLQFLFEYFSETQRNKGNFPGRFSGRQFSNSRSEMNVSTLELGDSALYLCASSFEAGYETQYFGPGTRLLVL.

The chain couples TRBV7-3 to TRBJ2-3, with D maybe TRBD2 (5 bases). The germline gives CDR1 SGHTA, CDR2 FQGTGA. Trimming stripped 2 bases from V and 0 bases from J, with 9 bases between. CDR3 length: 15 amino acids. The CDR3 nucleotides are TGTGCCAGCAGCTTAGACTACTCTAGCACAGATACGCAGTATTTT. It encodes CASSLDYSSTDTQYF.

This clonotype was counted a few times. The rearrangement uses TRBV18 and TRBJ2-1; TRBD2 matches 14 bases. Trimming removed 2 bases from V and 9 bases from J; junction bases left unmatched: 3. The CDR3 has 15 amino acids. Germline V gives CDR1 KGHSH, CDR2 LQKENI. CDR3 DNA: TGTGCCAGCTCACCAAGGACTAGCGGGGGGTTTGAGCAGTTCTTC. Protein sequence: CASSPRTSGGFEQFF.

The CDR3 sequence: CASSPLGEGSGYTF. The CDR3, as DNA: TGTGCCAGCAGCCCACTCGGCGAGGGGTCGGGCTACACCTTC. The rearrangement joins TRBV7-6 to TRBJ1-2; maybe TRBD1 (5 bases). The CDR3 runs 14 residues. The germline V gene encodes CDR1 SGHVS and CDR2 FNYEAQ. Trimming left V 5 bases short and J 8 bases short, with 18 bases between.

The chain combines TRBV7-2 with TRBJ2-7, with 8 bases that match TRBD2. The CDR3 totals 13 residues. J lost 4 bases, V lost 3 bases, and 2 bases had no gene match. Germline assignment: CDR1 SGHTA and CDR2 FQGNSA. The CDR3 DNA reads as TGTGCCAGCAGCTTGGGACTAGAGTACGAGCAGTACTTC. Amino acids: CASSLGLEYEQYF.

This chain uses TRBV4-1 with TRBJ2-2; possible D gene TRBD1, 6 bases. The CDR3 consists of 15 residues. Looked up from germline, CDR1 is MGHRA and CDR2 is YSYEKL. V was clipped by 2 bases and J by 3 bases, with 10 bases between them. The CDR3 spells CASSQSPGDTGELFF. The DNA of the CDR3 is TGCGCCAGCAGCCAATCTCCAGGGGACACCGGGGAGCTGTTTTTT.

This clonotype was counted ten times or more. J is TRBJ2-5 and V is TRBV7-2, with D possibly TRBD2 on 5 matching bases. The CDR3 is 14 amino acids. V was clipped by 0 bases and J by 2 bases, with 7 bases between them. Germline V gene data show CDR1 as SGHTA and CDR2 as FQGNSA. The DNA of the CDR3 is TGTGCCAGCAGCTTAGCAGGGAGTCAAGAGACCCAGTACTTC. As protein: CASSLAGSQETQYF. The variable domain in full, with the rest retrieved from reference TRBV7-2 and TRBJ2-5, is GAGVSQSPSNKVTEKGKDVELRCDPISGHTALYWYRQSLGQGLEFLIYFQGNSAPDKSGLPSDRFSAERTGGSVSTLTIQRTQQEDSAVYLCASSLAGSQETQYFGPGTRLLVL.

The chain joins TRBV20-1 to TRBJ1-2, with D maybe TRBD1 (6 bases). CDR1 and CDR2 (germline): DFQATT, SNEGSKA (reference sequence). CDR3 length equals 11 residues. The germline V and J ends were trimmed by 4 bases and 8 bases, with 11 bases remaining between them. CDR3 DNA sequence: TGCAGTGCTAAAACAGGGATAGGCTACACCTTC. It codes for CSAKTGIGYTF.

The chain joins TRBV3-1 to TRBJ2-1; unclear D gene. The germline CDR1 and CDR2 sequences are LGHDT and YNNKEL (reference sequence). The CDR3 has 14 amino acids. Deletions cut 6 bases from V and 6 bases from J, with 15 bases between. CDR3 coding DNA: TGTGCCAGCAGTCTTGACCGGGCCGTCAATGAGCAGTTCTTC. It translates to CASSLDRAVNEQFF.